The sequence of this T cell receptor (beta chain) was determined in a study of identical twins. Findings and limits, study-wide: Invariant MAIT and iNKT cells could partly confound zero-insertion analyses. The study drew conclusions from cross-sectional statistical analysis, not from following the same donors.

This clonotype was detected a few times. Its specificity is not known. V lost 5 bases, J lost 2 bases, and 13 bases lay in between. The germline CDR1 and CDR2 sequences are SEHNR and FQNEAQ (reference sequence). The CDR3 is 14 residues long. TCRdb reanalysed the 5' RACE reads using MiXCR and keeps one entry per CDR3 protein. The top ten clones hold less than 4% of a sample with a few hundred thousand distinct CDR3 sequences, approximately 8.3% of them seen once. This sample was shared with a second study, whose subject was yellow fever vaccine responses in identical twins. From that paper: Reportedly, the response of twins' T cells to the vaccine seemed partly convergent, partly personalized.

The sample comprised CD8+ T cells sorted from blood. The TCR originated in a woman aged 18-29 years in good health. The V gene is TRBV7-9, the J gene TRBJ2-7; tentatively, D is TRBD1 or TRBD2 (6 bases each). The CDR3 is CASSARDTPYEQYF. The CDR3 region has the DNA TGTGCCAGCAGCGCGCGGGACACCCCCTACGAGCAGTACTTC.